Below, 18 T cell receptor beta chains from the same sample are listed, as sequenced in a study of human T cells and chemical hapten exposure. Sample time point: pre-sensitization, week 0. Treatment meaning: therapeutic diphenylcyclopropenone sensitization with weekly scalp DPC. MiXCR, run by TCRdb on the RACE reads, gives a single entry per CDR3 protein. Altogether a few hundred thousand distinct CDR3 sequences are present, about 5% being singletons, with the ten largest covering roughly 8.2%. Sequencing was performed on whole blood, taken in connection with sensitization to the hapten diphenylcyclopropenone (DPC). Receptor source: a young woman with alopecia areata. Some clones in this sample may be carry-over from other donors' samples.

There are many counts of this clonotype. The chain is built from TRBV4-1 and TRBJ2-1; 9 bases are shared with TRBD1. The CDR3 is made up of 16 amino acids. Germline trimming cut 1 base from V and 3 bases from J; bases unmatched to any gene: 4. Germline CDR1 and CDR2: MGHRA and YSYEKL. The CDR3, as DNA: TGCGCCAGCAGCCAAGCCGGACAGGGGCACTACAATGAGCAGTTCTTC. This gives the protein CASSQAGQGHYNEQFF.

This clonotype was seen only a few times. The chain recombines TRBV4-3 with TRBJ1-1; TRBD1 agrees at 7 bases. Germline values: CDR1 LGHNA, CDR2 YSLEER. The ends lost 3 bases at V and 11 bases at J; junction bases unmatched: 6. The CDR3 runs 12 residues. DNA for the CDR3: TGCGCCAGCAGCCAGCACAGGGGCACTGCTTTCTTT. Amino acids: CASSQHRGTAFF.

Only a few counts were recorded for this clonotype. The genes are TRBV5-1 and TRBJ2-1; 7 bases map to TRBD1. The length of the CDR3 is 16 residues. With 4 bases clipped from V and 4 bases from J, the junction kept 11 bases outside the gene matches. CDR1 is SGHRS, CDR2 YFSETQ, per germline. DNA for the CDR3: TGCGCCAGCAGCATGGACCGGGACAGATTATACAATGAGCAGTTCTTC. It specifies CASSMDRDRLYNEQFF.

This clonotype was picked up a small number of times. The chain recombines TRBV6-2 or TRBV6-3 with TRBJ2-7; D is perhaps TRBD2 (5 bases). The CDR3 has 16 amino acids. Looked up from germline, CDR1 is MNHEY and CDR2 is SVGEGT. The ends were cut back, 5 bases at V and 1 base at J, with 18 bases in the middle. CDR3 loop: CASSEAPGSASYEQYF. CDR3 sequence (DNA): TGTGCCAGCAGTGAGGCCCCGGGATCGGCATCCTACGAGCAGTACTTC.

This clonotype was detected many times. The CDR3 region is CAISGQLAGGIEQYF. CDR3 in DNA: TGTGCCATCAGCGGCCAGCTAGCGGGGGGTATCGAGCAGTACTTC. The chain uses TRBV10-3 and TRBJ2-7; TRBD2 matches 11 bases. V lost 6 bases to trimming and J lost 6 bases; unmatched junction nucleotides: 10. The length of the CDR3 is 15 residues. Germline CDR1 and CDR2: ENHRY and SYGVKD.

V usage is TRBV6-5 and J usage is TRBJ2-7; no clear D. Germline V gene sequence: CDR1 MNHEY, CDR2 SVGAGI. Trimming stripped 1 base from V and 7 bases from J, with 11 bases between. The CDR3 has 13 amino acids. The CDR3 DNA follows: TGTGCCAGCAGTTACTTGGCCGTCGGTGAGCAGTACTTC. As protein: CASSYLAVGEQYF.

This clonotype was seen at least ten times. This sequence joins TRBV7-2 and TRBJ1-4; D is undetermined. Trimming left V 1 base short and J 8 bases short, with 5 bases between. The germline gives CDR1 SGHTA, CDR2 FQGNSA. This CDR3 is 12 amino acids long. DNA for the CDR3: TGTGCCAGCAGCTTAGAAGGGGAAAAACTGTTTTTT. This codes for CASSLEGEKLFF.

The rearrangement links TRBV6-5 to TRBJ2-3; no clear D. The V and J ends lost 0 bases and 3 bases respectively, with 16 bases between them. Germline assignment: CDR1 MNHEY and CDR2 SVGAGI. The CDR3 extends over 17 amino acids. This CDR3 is CASSYSLHGIGTDTQYF. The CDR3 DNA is TGTGCCAGCAGTTACTCGCTTCACGGAATTGGTACAGATACGCAGTATTTT.

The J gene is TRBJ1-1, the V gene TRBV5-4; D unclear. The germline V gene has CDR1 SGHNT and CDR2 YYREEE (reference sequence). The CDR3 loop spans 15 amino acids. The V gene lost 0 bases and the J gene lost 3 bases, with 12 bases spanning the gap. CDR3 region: CASSLVRGLDTEAFF. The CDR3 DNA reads TGTGCCAGCAGCTTGGTCCGCGGATTAGACACTGAAGCTTTCTTT. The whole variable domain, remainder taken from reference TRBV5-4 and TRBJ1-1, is ETGVTQSPTHLIKTRGQQVTLRCSSQSGHNTVSWYQQALGQGPQFIFQYYREEENGRGNFPPRFSGLQFPNYSSELNVNALELDDSALYLCASSLVRGLDTEAFFGQGTRLTVV.

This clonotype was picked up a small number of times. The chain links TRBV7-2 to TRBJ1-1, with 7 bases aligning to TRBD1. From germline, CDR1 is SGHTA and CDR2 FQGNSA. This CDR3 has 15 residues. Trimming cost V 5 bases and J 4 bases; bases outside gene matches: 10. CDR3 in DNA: TGTGCCAGCAGCACCCGGGACAGCTTTAGCACTGAAGCTTTCTTT. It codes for CASSTRDSFSTEAFF. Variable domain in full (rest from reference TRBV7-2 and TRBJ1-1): GAGVSQSPSNKVTEKGKDVELRCDPISGHTALYWYRQSLGQGLEFLIYFQGNSAPDKSGLPSDRFSAERTGGSVSTLTIQRTQQEDSAVYLCASSTRDSFSTEAFFGQGTRLTVV.

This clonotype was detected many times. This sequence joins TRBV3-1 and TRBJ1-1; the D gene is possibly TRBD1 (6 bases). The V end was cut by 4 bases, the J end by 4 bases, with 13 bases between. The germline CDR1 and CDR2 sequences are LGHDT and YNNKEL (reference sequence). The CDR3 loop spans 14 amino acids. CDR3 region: CASSPEQGLTEAFF. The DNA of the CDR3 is TGTGCCAGCAGCCCGGAACAGGGTCTCACTGAAGCTTTCTTT.

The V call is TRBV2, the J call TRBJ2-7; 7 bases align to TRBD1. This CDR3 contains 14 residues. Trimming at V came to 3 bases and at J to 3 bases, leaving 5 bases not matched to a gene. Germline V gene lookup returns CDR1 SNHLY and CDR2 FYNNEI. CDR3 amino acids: CASSDVGGGYEQYF. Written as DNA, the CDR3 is TGTGCCAGCAGTGACGTAGGGGGCGGCTACGAGCAGTACTTC. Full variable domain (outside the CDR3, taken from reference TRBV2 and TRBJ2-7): EPEVTQTPSHQVTQMGQEVILRCVPISNHLYFYWYRQILGQKVEFLVSFYNNEISEKSEIFDDQFSVERPDGSNFTLKIRSTKLEDSAMYFCASSDVGGGYEQYFGPGTRLTVT.

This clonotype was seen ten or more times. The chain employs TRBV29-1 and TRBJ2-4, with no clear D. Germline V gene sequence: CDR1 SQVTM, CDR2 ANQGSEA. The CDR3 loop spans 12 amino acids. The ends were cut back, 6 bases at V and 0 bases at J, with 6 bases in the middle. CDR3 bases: TGCAGCGTCGGTCTAGCCAAAAACATTCAGTACTTC. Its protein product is CSVGLAKNIQYF.

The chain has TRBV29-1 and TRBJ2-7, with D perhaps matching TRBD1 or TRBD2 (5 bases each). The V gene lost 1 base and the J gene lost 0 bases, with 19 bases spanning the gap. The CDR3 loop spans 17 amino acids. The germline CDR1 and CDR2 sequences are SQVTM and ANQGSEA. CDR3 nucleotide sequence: TGCAGCGTTGAAGGGGGCTCGGGTGGGAGCAACTCCTACGAGCAGTACTTC. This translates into CSVEGGSGGSNSYEQYF.

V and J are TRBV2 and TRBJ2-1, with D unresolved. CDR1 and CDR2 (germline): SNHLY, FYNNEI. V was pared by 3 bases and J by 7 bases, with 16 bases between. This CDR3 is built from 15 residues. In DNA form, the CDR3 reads TGTGCCAGCAGTGATATCCCCTGGGCGCAGAATGAGCAGTTCTTC. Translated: CASSDIPWAQNEQFF.

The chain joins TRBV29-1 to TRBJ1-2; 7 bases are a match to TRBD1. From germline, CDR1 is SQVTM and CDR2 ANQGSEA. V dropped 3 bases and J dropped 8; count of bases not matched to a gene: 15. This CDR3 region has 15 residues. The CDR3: CSVELAGQNQGGYTF. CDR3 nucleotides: TGCAGCGTTGAGCTGGCGGGACAGAACCAGGGGGGCTACACCTTC.

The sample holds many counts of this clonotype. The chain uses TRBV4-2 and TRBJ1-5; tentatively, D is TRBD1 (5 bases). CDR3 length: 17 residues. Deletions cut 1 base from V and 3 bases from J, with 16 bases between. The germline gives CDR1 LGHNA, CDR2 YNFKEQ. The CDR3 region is CASSQAMGREANQPQHF. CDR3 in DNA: TGTGCCAGCAGCCAAGCTATGGGCAGGGAGGCCAATCAGCCCCAGCATTTT.

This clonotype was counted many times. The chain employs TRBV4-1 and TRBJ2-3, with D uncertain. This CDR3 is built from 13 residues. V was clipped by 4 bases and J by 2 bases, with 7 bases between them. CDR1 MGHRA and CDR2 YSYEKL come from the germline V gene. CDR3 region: CASSPSVTDTQYF. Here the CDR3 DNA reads TGCGCCAGCAGCCCATCGGTCACAGATACGCAGTATTTT.